Following are 29 T cell receptor beta chains from one sample sequenced in a study of Graves' ophthalmopathy and Graves' hyperthyroidism. RNA transcripts were the template, and TCR beta CDR3 regions were amplified from them. The workflow started with a first-round RT-PCR run with HTBI primers and then moved on to a second-round multiplex PCR. TCRdb recomputed calls from the multiplex PCR reads with MiXCR, one row per CDR3 protein. The table includes about 480,000 distinct CDR3 sequences, roughly 14% detected once. Sequencing input: blood. Receptors were obtained from a woman aged 25 to 39 with Graves' ophthalmopathy.

This clonotype was seen more than once but under ten times. The chain uses TRBV18 and TRBJ1-1; D is undetermined. The CDR3 totals 14 residues. V shed 0 bases and J shed 4 bases, with 9 bases lying between them. Germline values: CDR1 KGHSH, CDR2 LQKENI. The DNA for the CDR3 is TGTGCCAGCTCACCACCTAATCCCGGCACTGAAGCTTTCTTT. Its translation is CASSPPNPGTEAFF. Complete variable domain (other parts from reference TRBV18 and TRBJ1-1): NAGVMQNPRHLVRRRGQEARLRCSPMKGHSHVYWYRQLPEEGLKFMVYLQKENIIDESGMPKERFSAEFPKEGPSILRIQQVVRGDSAAYFCASSPPNPGTEAFFGQGTRLTVV.

This clonotype was detected many times. The chain joins TRBV12-3 or TRBV12-4 to TRBJ1-2; 9 bases fit TRBD1. Germline trimming cut 6 bases from V and 5 bases from J; bases unmatched to any gene: 10. This CDR3 is built from 15 residues. The chain's CDR3 is CASSPTDRGAYGYTF. DNA of the CDR3: TGTGCCAGCAGCCCCACCGACAGGGGGGCTTATGGCTACACCTTC.

This clonotype appeared a few times. The chain has TRBV20-1 and TRBJ2-5; D is unclear. CDR1 and CDR2 (germline): DFQATT, SNEGSKA (reference sequence). V was shortened by 0 bases and J by 0 bases, with 8 bases between the two germline ends. The CDR3 runs to 14 residues. The chain's CDR3 is CSARDIEYQETQYF. In nucleotides, the CDR3 is TGCAGTGCTAGAGATATAGAGTACCAAGAGACCCAGTACTTC.

This clonotype was counted many times. The V gene is TRBV12-3 or TRBV12-4, the J gene TRBJ1-1, with 7 bases matching TRBD1. The CDR3 has 11 amino acids. V was clipped by 6 bases and J by 8 bases; unmatched bases: 3. The CDR3 region is CASRIQGEAFF. In DNA form, the CDR3 reads TGTGCCAGCAGGATACAGGGGGAAGCTTTCTTT.

On this clonotype: One end of the junction varies from germline; a read error may be responsible. The chain is built from TRBV12-3 or TRBV12-4 and TRBJ2-1; TRBD1 is a possible D gene (5 bases). This CDR3 is built from 11 residues. The DNA for the CDR3 is TGTGCCAGCCAGGGCCGCAATGAGAAGTTCTTC. Amino acid sequence: CASQGRNEKFF.

This sequence joins TRBV20-1 and TRBJ2-4, with 13 bases identical to TRBD2. The CDR3 has 12 amino acids. The V and J ends lost 5 bases and 15 bases, in that order; junction bases with no gene match: 7. The germline gives CDR1 DFQATT, CDR2 SNEGSKA (reference sequence). CDR3 amino acids: CSADTSGGAGYF. The DNA of the CDR3 is TGCAGTGCTGATACTAGCGGGGGGGCAGGGTACTTC.

CDR3 residues: CASSLDGTFVELFF. The CDR3 coding sequence is TGTGCCAGCAGCTTAGATGGCACTTTCGTGGAGCTGTTTTTT. The chain uses TRBV7-8 and TRBJ2-2; D gene ambiguous. Germline CDR1 and CDR2: SGHVS and FQNEAQ. CDR3 length: 14 amino acids. V was clipped by 1 base and J by 10 bases, with 13 bases between them.

In this sample, this clonotype turned up many times. This rearrangement joins TRBV7-2 to TRBJ2-3; possible D gene TRBD1, 6 bases. CDR1 is SGHTA, CDR2 FQGNSA, per germline. The V end was cut by 7 bases, the J end by 3 bases, with 14 bases between. There are 14 residues in the CDR3. CDR3 DNA: TGTGCCAGCAACCCCGGGACATGGACAGATACGCAGTATTTT. Amino acids: CASNPGTWTDTQYF.

This clonotype was picked up a small number of times. J is TRBJ1-5 and V is TRBV5-4; 11 bases are a match to TRBD1. V lost 0 bases to trimming and J lost 6 bases; unmatched junction nucleotides: 5. The germline CDR1 and CDR2 sequences are SGHNT and YYREEE (reference sequence). The CDR3 sequence is 16 residues long. The CDR3 bases are TGTGCCAGCAGCTTGGGAGGGACAGGGGGTGTTCAGCCCCAGCATTTT. It codes for CASSLGGTGGVQPQHF.

This clonotype has ten or more counts. V usage is TRBV24-1 and J usage is TRBJ1-5; tentatively, D is TRBD1 (5 bases). This CDR3 region has 16 residues. From germline, CDR1 is KGHDR and CDR2 SFDVKD. Trimming removed 4 bases from V and 3 bases from J, with 15 bases in between. CDR3 nucleotide sequence: TGTGCCACCAGTGACTCCCGGGGGGTGGACAATCAGCCCCAGCATTTT. Protein: CATSDSRGVDNQPQHF.

This clonotype has ten or more counts. A much larger clone is a single base away; this may be a read error. The J gene is TRBJ1-5, the V gene TRBV6-1, with D perhaps matching TRBD1 (5 bases). This CDR3 has 14 amino acids. Germline CDR1 is MNHNS and CDR2 is SASEGT. CDR3 DNA sequence: TGTGCCGGCAGTGGCGACAGAAGCAATCAGCCCCAGCATTTT. Encoded protein: CAGSGDRSNQPQHF.

This clonotype has at least ten counts. This chain links TRBV2 with TRBJ2-2; D ambiguous. V lost 8 bases to trimming and J lost 1 base, with 11 bases between them. There are 14 residues in the CDR3. Germline V gives CDR1 SNHLY, CDR2 FYNNEI. Here the CDR3 DNA reads TGTGCCAGCTCAGCAGTTGGGAACACCGGGGAGCTGTTTTTT. It is translated as CASSAVGNTGELFF.

This clonotype was counted at least ten times. This CDR3 is CASTVRLDSETQYF. In nucleotides, the CDR3 is TGTGCCAGCACCGTAAGACTAGACTCGGAGACCCAGTACTTC. This sequence joins TRBV28 and TRBJ2-5, with TRBD2 as a possible D gene (6 bases). The V gene's germline CDR1 is MDHEN and CDR2 SYDVKM. The CDR3 totals 14 residues. V lost 7 bases and J lost 5, with 17 bases in between.

This clonotype was counted ten times or more. V gene TRBV10-2 combines with J gene TRBJ1-2; no firm D call. Trimming left V 0 bases short and J 4 bases short, with 3 bases between. The CDR3 is 12 residues long. From germline, CDR1 is WSHSY and CDR2 SAAADI. This CDR3 reads CASSESGYGYTF. For the CDR3, the DNA is TGCGCCAGCAGTGAGTCAGGCTATGGCTACACCTTC.

The chain employs TRBV7-9 and TRBJ2-7; 7 nucleotides match TRBD2. The CDR3 length is 13 residues. The germline V gene has CDR1 SEHNR and CDR2 FQNEAQ (reference sequence). V trimming: 5 bases; J trimming: 9 bases; junction bases outside the gene matches: 10. Here the CDR3 reads CASSNRDYPRQYF. The CDR3 bases are TGTGCCAGCAGCAACCGGGACTACCCGCGGCAGTACTTC.

This clonotype was detected only once. The V call is TRBV11-2, the J call TRBJ2-7, with TRBD2 as a possible D gene (6 bases). V lost 3 bases to trimming and J lost 3 bases, with 15 bases between them. The CDR3 extends over 15 amino acids. Germline lookup yields CDR1 SGHAT and CDR2 FQNNGV. The CDR3: CASSFGGASDYEQYF. CDR3 coding DNA: TGTGCCAGCAGCTTCGGAGGGGCTTCGGACTACGAGCAGTACTTC.

This clonotype was picked up a small number of times. The rearrangement links TRBV2 to TRBJ2-5, with unresolved D. Trimming took off 4 bases at V and 4 bases at J, with 10 bases between the two ends. In germline, CDR1 is SNHLY, CDR2 FYNNEI. This CDR3 contains 13 residues. The CDR3 sequence: CASSAVRRETQYF. CDR3 sequence (DNA): TGTGCCAGCAGTGCGGTCAGGAGAGAGACCCAGTACTTC.

In this sample, this clonotype turned up many times. The V gene is TRBV5-1, the J gene TRBJ1-5; 8 bases match TRBD1. The length of the CDR3 is 15 residues. V was pared by 5 bases and J by 7 bases, with 11 bases of the junction left unmatched. Germline V gives CDR1 SGHRS, CDR2 YFSETQ. The CDR3 coding sequence is TGCGCCAGCAGTCCAGGGGGCCTACCAGGGCAGCCCCAGCATTTT. This encodes CASSPGGLPGQPQHF.

This clonotype was recorded at least ten times. J is TRBJ1-3 and V is TRBV19; no clear D gene. With 5 bases removed from V and 0 bases from J, the gap between germline ends came to 11 bases. Per the germline V gene, CDR1 is LNHDA and CDR2 is SQIVND (reference sequence). The CDR3 contains 15 residues. The CDR3 nucleotides are TGTGCCAGTAGTCATGAGGAATACTCTGGAAACACCATATATTTT. Translating gives CASSHEEYSGNTIYF. The whole variable domain, filled in from reference TRBV19 and TRBJ1-3, reads DGGITQSPKYLFRKEGQNVTLSCEQNLNHDAMYWYRQDPGQGLRLIYYSQIVNDFQKGDIAEGYSVSREKKESFPLTVTSAQKNPTAFYLCASSHEEYSGNTIYFGEGSWLTVV.

This clonotype was seen many times. This chain uses TRBV5-5 with TRBJ2-5, with 8 bases that match TRBD1. This CDR3 has 15 residues. Trimming removed 1 base from V and 6 bases from J; junction bases left unmatched: 8. Looked up from germline, CDR1 is SGHKS and CDR2 is YYEKEE (reference sequence). For the CDR3, the DNA is TGTGCCAGCAGCTTGCGGGCAGGGGGCGTGAAGACCCAGTACTTC. As protein: CASSLRAGGVKTQYF.

The CDR3 loop is CASSFGGREETQYF. DNA for the CDR3: TGCGCCAGCAGCTTCGGGGGCCGGGAGGAGACCCAGTACTTC. This chain connects TRBV10-1 to TRBJ2-5; the D call may be TRBD1 or TRBD2 (6 bases each). This CDR3 has 14 residues. Per germline, CDR1 WNHNN and CDR2 SYGVQD (reference sequence). The V and J ends lost 6 bases and 5 bases respectively, with 16 bases between them.

This clonotype appeared a few times. V usage is TRBV12-3 or TRBV12-4 and J usage is TRBJ2-5, with TRBD1 matching over 7 bases. J gave up 2 bases and V 6 bases, and 6 bases lay outside the gene matches. The length of the CDR3 is 14 residues. The CDR3 coding sequence is TGTGCCAGCAGAACAGGGGTGGGGCAAGAGACCCAGTACTTC. Its protein product is CASRTGVGQETQYF.

Of note for this clonotype: This sequence may be a read error, since a much larger clone differs from it by one base. J is TRBJ2-7 and V is TRBV6-1; 8 bases match TRBD1. The CDR3 sequence is 13 residues long. Per germline, CDR1 MNHNS and CDR2 SASEGT. The CDR3: CVSTGQGEYEQYF. The DNA for the CDR3 is TGTGTCAGCACCGGACAGGGAGAATACGAGCAGTACTTC.

As to this clonotype: One base away lies a much larger clone, so this may be a sequencing read error. The chain employs TRBV12-3 or TRBV12-4 and TRBJ2-7, with TRBD1 identical over 7 bases. After removal of 6 bases from V and 7 bases from J, the junction contained 12 bases not matched to a gene. The CDR3 has 14 amino acids. CDR3 sequence: CASRPGQRVEEQYF. Written as DNA, the CDR3 is TGTGCCAGCAGACCGGGACAGAGGGTCGAAGAGCAGTACTTC.

This clonotype was recorded once. The rearrangement uses TRBV19 and TRBJ1-1; D may be TRBD1 (5 bases). V gave up 3 bases and J gave up 3 bases, with 11 bases separating them. Germline loops: CDR1 LNHDA, CDR2 SQIVND (reference sequence). This CDR3 is 14 amino acids long. CDR3: CASSMGDWDTEAFF. The CDR3 DNA follows: TGTGCCAGTAGTATGGGGGACTGGGACACTGAAGCTTTCTTT.

Ten or more counts support this clonotype. V and J are TRBV6-5 and TRBJ2-7; 9 nucleotides match TRBD2. Germline V gene data show CDR1 as MNHEY and CDR2 as SVGAGI. The CDR3 spans 13 residues. V was clipped by 6 bases and J by 5 bases; unmatched bases: 5. The CDR3 here is CASRVGLANEQYF. As DNA, the CDR3 is TGTGCCAGCAGGGTGGGACTAGCCAACGAGCAGTACTTC.

This clonotype was seen more than once but under ten times. The chain recombines TRBV28 with TRBJ1-3; D gene ambiguous. V was pared by 8 bases and J by 0 bases, with 14 bases between. In germline, CDR1 is MDHEN, CDR2 SYDVKM. The CDR3 contains 15 residues. The DNA for the CDR3 is TGTGCCAGCTCGGGAGGCAACCCCTCTGGAAACACCATATATTTT. Protein sequence: CASSGGNPSGNTIYF.

The sample holds many counts of this clonotype. One end of the junction is discordant with germline, which a read error may explain. The rearrangement uses TRBV30 and TRBJ2-2; D may be TRBD1 or TRBD2 (5 bases each). The CDR3 is 13 residues long. Germline CDR1 is GTSNPN and CDR2 is SVGIG (reference sequence). The CDR3 DNA sequence: TGTGCCTGGAGTGTCGCCGGGGCCGGGGAGCTGCTTTTT. Protein product: CAWSVAGAGELLF.

This sequence joins TRBV6-4 and TRBJ2-7; D tentatively reads TRBD1 or TRBD2 (5 bases each). Per germline, CDR1 MRHNA and CDR2 SNTAGT. V lost 0 bases and J 9 bases, leaving 12 bases between the germline ends. The CDR3 spans 13 residues. CDR3 residues: CASSDSIQGVQYF. The CDR3 DNA reads as TGTGCCAGCAGTGACTCGATTCAGGGAGTGCAGTACTTC.